The rows below give T cell receptor beta chains drawn from one sample of a study of beta chain features in type 1 diabetes. The repertoire was sequenced with immunoSEQ multiplex PCR; TCRdb's copy has only in-frame clones and lacks some. Found here are under 850,000 clones, around an eighth of them singletons; the top ten hold about 0.02%. The specimen sequenced was naive CD4+ T cells from blood. The source of these receptors is a man younger than 35 with type 1 diabetes. Each CDR3 is given with its conserved first and last residue. The order of the fields is V gene, clone size, D gene, J gene, CDR3 protein, CDR3 DNA. The D gene is left open where the match is weak. The size of a clone is reported for some rows only, either as once, few or many, or as a class for expanded clones.

>TRBV9|few|NA|TRBJ2-5
CASSEGSLGTQYF
TGTGCCAGCAGCGAAGGGTCTCTCGGGACCCAGTACTTC
>TRBV5-6|NA|NA|TRBJ1-5
CASSPNQPQHF
TGTGCCAGCAGTCCCAATCAGCCCCAGCATTTT
>TRBV4-2|NA|NA|TRBJ2-2
CASSLTPLTNTGELFF
TGTGCCAGCAGCCTCACGCCCCTTACGAACACCGGGGAGCTGTTTTTT
>TRBV30|NA|TRBD1|TRBJ2-2
CAWTFTGGGTGELFF
TGTGCCTGGACATTTACAGGGGGCGGCACCGGGGAGCTGTTTTTT
>TRBV19|few|TRBD1|TRBJ2-5
CASSSTGALETQYF
TGTGCCAGTAGTTCGACAGGGGCGCTAGAGACCCAGTACTTC
>TRBV21-1|few|NA|TRBJ2-1
CASSRDRLNNEQFF
TGTGCCAGCAGCCGGGACAGGTTGAACAATGAGCAGTTCTTC
>TRBV7-3|NA|NA|TRBJ2-3
CASSAHQADTQYF
TGTGCCAGCAGCGCTCATCAGGCAGATACGCAGTATTTT
>TRBV7-2|few|TRBD1|TRBJ1-2
CASSPRDRSYGYTF
TGTGCCAGCAGCCCCCGGGACAGGTCTTATGGCTACACCTTC
>TRBV5-1|NA|NA|TRBJ2-7
CASSARDTAYEQYF
TGCGCCAGCAGCGCCCGGGACACAGCCTACGAGCAGTACTTC
>TRBV30|NA|NA|TRBJ1-3
CAWRRPGGNTIYF
TGTGCCTGGAGACGCCCGGGGGGAAACACCATATATTTT
>TRBV7-9|NA|NA|TRBJ1-1
CASSSGRATLGAFF
TGTGCCAGCAGCTCGGGACGGGCTACTTTAGGAGCTTTCTTT
>TRBV28|few|NA|TRBJ2-7
CASREQGSYEQYF
TGTGCCAGCAGGGAACAGGGCTCCTACGAGCAGTACTTC
>TRBV25-1|NA|TRBD1|TRBJ1-2
CASSDPGQGYTF
TGTGCCAGCAGTGATCCGGGACAGGGCTACACCTTC
>TRBV29-1|few|NA|TRBJ2-1
CSVVFLVTLNPYNEQFF
TGCAGCGTTGTATTTTTAGTGACACTCAACCCCTACAATGAGCAGTTCTTC
>TRBV6-5|few|NA|TRBJ1-2
CASTRGQGGYTF
TGTGCCAGCACCCGGGGCCAAGGGGGCTACACCTTC
>TRBV9|NA|TRBD1|TRBJ1-1
CASSVVPRTGIGTEAFF
TGTGCCAGCAGCGTAGTGCCCCGGACAGGGATTGGCACTGAAGCTTTCTTT
>TRBV5-1|few|TRBD1|TRBJ2-7
CASSLEPGTGITQYF
TGCGCCAGCAGCTTGGAGCCCGGGACAGGAATCACTCAGTACTTC
>TRBV7-9|few|NA|TRBJ1-1
CASSRAGTEAFF
TGTGCCAGCAGCCGAGCGGGCACTGAAGCTTTCTTT
>TRBV5-1|NA|TRBD1|TRBJ1-1
CASSFPSEGTATEAFF
TGCGCCAGCAGCTTTCCGTCCGAGGGGACAGCGACTGAAGCTTTCTTT
>TRBV10-3|many|TRBD2|TRBJ2-1
CAIAVAGPGGEQFF
TGTGCCATCGCGGTAGCGGGGCCTGGGGGTGAGCAGTTCTTC